This T cell receptor (beta chain) appears in the sequencing data of a study of identical twins. This clonotype was picked up a small number of times. Its antigen is unidentified. This CDR3 has 14 amino acids. General study results and limits: Monozygotic twin pairs showed more out-of-frame TCR alpha sharing than models estimated.

Template switching added a universal primer site, and cDNA bore unique molecular identifiers. Via MiXCR, TCRdb re-called the 5' RACE reads, giving one row per CDR3 protein. The repertoire has roughly 470,000 distinct CDR3 sequences, roughly an eighth of them found once; the top ten carry 0.95% to 1%. The sample was also linked to a second study, of yellow fever vaccine responses in identical twins.

What was sequenced was CD4+ T cells sorted from blood. The chain couples TRBV21-1 to TRBJ2-5; no check of the table's D call, TRBD1, against the DNA was made. TRBV21-1 is a known pseudogene. The TCR comes from a woman younger than 35 in good health. The CDR3 DNA is TGTGCCAGCAGCAAAGATCCGGGGAAAGAGACCCAGTACTTC. Its protein product is CASSKDPGKETQYF.